This section outlines one T cell receptor (beta chain) sequence together with its context. Its specific antigen is unknown. Base qualities were left out, and no much larger clone turns up one base away. The method was the immunoSEQ multiplex PCR assay. In the authors' own workflow: A statistical classification framework was built for diagnosing cytomegalovirus status from the catalog of TCR beta chain sequences. In its TCRdb copy, this immuneACCESS table keeps in-frame sequences only and misses some clones. Where compared with another copy, unresolved V genes explain less than half of these, and the others have no known cause. V and J calls and clone size are those listed in that table; D and trimming were worked out from the DNA. The sample table lists around 190,000 clones, approximately 86% of them with a count of one. 7.2% of the sample comes from the top ten. This record belongs to a study of cytomegalovirus exposure and HLA in healthy donors (dated by TCRdb to the late 2010s). Describing the broader study: According to a later analysis, the roughly 130 validation repertoires were produced on the same platform as the 700 or so repertoires of the first cohort. Along with the 666-subject first cohort, a separate validation cohort of about 110 different subjects was used. The study aimed to test whether signatures of past pathogen exposure could be identified by cataloging public T cell receptors. To predict cytomegalovirus infection status, the study combined high-throughput TCR immunosequencing, statistical association of individual TCRs with disease status, and machine learning.

The investigation overall reported the following: Three of the identified cytomegalovirus-associated TCR beta chains were confirmed in vitro to be specific for cytomegalovirus antigens. Most TCR sequences were observed very rarely across donors, whereas some public TCRs were present in many individuals. Subsequent analysis determined that TCRs grouped into clusters in the first cohort also showed a tendency toward co-occurrence across the 120 or so validation repertoires, and 94% of cluster scores exceeded 0. A total of about 180 TCR beta chains were listed by the study as associated with cytomegalovirus. The authors suggested that the approach could potentially be extended to other disease states and immunological phenotypes. The classifier was reported to diagnose cytomegalovirus status with high specificity and sensitivity in both the original cohort and the validation cohort. A later analysis had no HLA typing for the validation cohort, so co-occurrence there was scored across all 120 repertoires.

The CDR3, cysteine through phenylalanine, is 14 amino acids long. The retained sequence is limited to the CDR3, 42 bases, with the frame set at the first base. Relative to germline, V is missing 5 bases and J is missing 5 bases, with 6 bases of the junction outside any gene match. From the germline V gene, CDR1 is SGHVS and CDR2 is FQNEAQ. The donors belonged to the validation cohort of approximately 130 subjects, which was separate from the approximately 680-subject first cohort. The sample was PBMCs. The sequence derives from a man aged 30 to 45 in good health and CMV-seropositive. The chain joins TRBV7-8 to TRBJ2-1; 7 nucleotides in the junction match TRBD1. In nucleotide form, the sequence is TGTGCCAGCAGCCCCGAGGGGGCTAACAATGAGCAGTTCTTC. Translated, it gives CASSPEGANNEQFF.